These T cell receptor beta chains were read from a single sample in a study of technical replicates of blood from four donors. Assay: immunoSEQ multiplex PCR; the TCRdb copy retains only in-frame clones and omits some. The sample shows more than 65,000 clones, around 90% of them seen only once. Sequencing was carried out using T cells isolated from PBMCs. The receptors stem from a human donor in good health. CDR3s include the opening cysteine and the closing phenylalanine or tryptophan. The order of the fields is J gene, clone size, V gene, D gene, CDR3 DNA, CDR3 protein. D genes are given only for firm matches. Only some rows state a clone size, as once, few, many or a class for expanded clones.

>TRBJ2-7|NA|TRBV9|TRBD2
TGTGCCAGCAGCGTAAGGGAGCGGGAGTGGGGGGAGCAGTACTTC
CASSVREREWGEQYF
>TRBJ1-4|NA|TRBV29-1|TRBD1
TGCAGCGTTCGGGACAGTAAGGGTGAAAAACTGTTTTTT
CSVRDSKGEKLFF
>TRBJ1-5|NA|TRBV19|TRBD1
TGTGCCAGTAGTATAGGGACAGGGACGAAACGGTGTGGCCAGCATTTT
CASSIGTGTKRCGQHF
>TRBJ2-1|NA|TRBV7-9|TRBD2
TGTGCCAGCAGCTTACCGGGACTAGCGGGAGGGCCCTCTAAGAATGAGCAGTTCTTC
CASSLPGLAGGPSKNEQFF
>TRBJ2-3|NA|TRBV6-1|NA
TGTGCCAGCTCAGACAGGATCGCAGATACGCAGTATTTT
CASSDRIADTQYF
>TRBJ2-1|NA|TRBV6-1|TRBD2
TGTGCCAGCAGTGAACTTTCGTTAGGACTAGCATTTCAACTGCAGTTCTTC
CASSELSLGLAFQLQFF
>TRBJ1-4|NA|TRBV10-1|TRBD1
TGCGCCAGCACCGCCGGAGGACAGGTAAAGTGGAGTAATGAAAAACTGTTTTTT
CASTAGGQVKWSNEKLFF
>TRBJ1-1|NA|TRBV11-2|NA
TGTGCCAGCAGCTTAGGGTTAGTGACTGAAGCTTTCTTT
CASSLGLVTEAFF
>TRBJ1-2|NA|TRBV6-1|NA
TGTGCCAGCCCTGAGGGCTATGGCTACACCTTC
CASPEGYGYTF
>TRBJ2-5|NA|TRBV7-9|NA
TGTGCCAGCAGGGAGGATTACCCAGAGACCCAGTACTTC
CASREDYPETQYF
>TRBJ2-7|NA|TRBV9|TRBD2
TGTGCCAGCAGCGTCGGGACTAGCGGTTACTACGAGCAGTACTTC
CASSVGTSGYYEQYF
>TRBJ2-2|NA|TRBV7-8|NA
TGTGCCAGCACCCCGGACACCGGGGAGCTGTTTTTT
CASTPDTGELFF
>TRBJ1-4|NA|TRBV5-8|TRBD1
TGTGCCAGCAGTAGGACAGGGTATGAAAAACTGTTTTTT
CASSRTGYEKLFF
>TRBJ2-3|NA|TRBV7-2|TRBD2
TGTGCCAGCAGCTTAGGCGGGGGTCGTACAGATACGCAGTATTTT
CASSLGGGRTDTQYF
>TRBJ1-2|NA|TRBV28|NA
TGTGCCAGCAGTTTAGCCACAGGGATCTATGGCTACACCTTC
CASSLATGIYGYTF
>TRBJ2-7|NA|TRBV6-1|TRBD1
TGTGCCAGCAGTGACCGGGACAGAATATACTACGAGCAGTACTTC
CASSDRDRIYYEQYF
>TRBJ2-1|NA|TRBV5-1|TRBD2
TGCGCCAGCAGCTTTAGCGGGAGAGACTACAATGAGCAGTTCTTC
CASSFSGRDYNEQFF
>TRBJ2-2|NA|TRBV19|NA
TGTGCCAGTAGTATCCTGAACACCGGGGAGCTGTTTTTT
CASSILNTGELFF
>TRBJ1-2|NA|TRBV6-5|NA
TGTGCCAGCGGACTAGCGGGCGCGTACTATGGCTACACCTTC
CASGLAGAYYGYTF
>TRBJ2-7|once|TRBV4-1|TRBD2
TGCGCCAGCAGCCTGATTCAGACTAGCGGGCTCTACGAGCAGTACTTC
CASSLIQTSGLYEQYF
>TRBJ2-3|NA|TRBV9|TRBD2
TGTGCCAGCAGCGTGTCTAGCGGAAACACAGATACGCAGTATTTT
CASSVSSGNTDTQYF
>TRBJ2-7|NA|TRBV5-1|NA
TGCGCCAGCAGCTTAGGCAGGACCTACGAGCAGTACTTC
CASSLGRTYEQYF
>TRBJ2-2|NA|TRBV9|NA
TGTGCCAGCAGCGTTTCGGGGTCCACCGGGGAGCTGTTTTTT
CASSVSGSTGELFF
>TRBJ2-7|NA|TRBV4-1|TRBD1
TGCGCCAGCAGCCAGGGTGACAGGGGAGCCTACGAGCAGTACTTC
CASSQGDRGAYEQYF